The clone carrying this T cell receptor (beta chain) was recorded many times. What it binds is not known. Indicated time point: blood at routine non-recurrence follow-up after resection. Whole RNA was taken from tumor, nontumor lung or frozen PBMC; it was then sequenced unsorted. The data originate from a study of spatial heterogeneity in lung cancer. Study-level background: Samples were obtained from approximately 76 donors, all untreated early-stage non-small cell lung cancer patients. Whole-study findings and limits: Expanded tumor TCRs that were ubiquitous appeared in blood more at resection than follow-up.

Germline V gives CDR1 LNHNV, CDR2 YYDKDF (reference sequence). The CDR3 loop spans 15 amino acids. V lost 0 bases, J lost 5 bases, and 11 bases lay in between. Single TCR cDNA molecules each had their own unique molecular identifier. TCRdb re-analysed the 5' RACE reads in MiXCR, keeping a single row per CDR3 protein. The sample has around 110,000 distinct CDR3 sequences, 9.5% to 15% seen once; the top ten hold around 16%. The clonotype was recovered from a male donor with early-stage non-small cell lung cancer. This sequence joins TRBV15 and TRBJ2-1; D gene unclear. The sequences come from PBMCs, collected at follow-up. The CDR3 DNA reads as TGTGCCACCAGCAGAGAGCCGGGTGTGAACAATGAGCAGTTCTTC. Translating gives CATSREPGVNNEQFF.